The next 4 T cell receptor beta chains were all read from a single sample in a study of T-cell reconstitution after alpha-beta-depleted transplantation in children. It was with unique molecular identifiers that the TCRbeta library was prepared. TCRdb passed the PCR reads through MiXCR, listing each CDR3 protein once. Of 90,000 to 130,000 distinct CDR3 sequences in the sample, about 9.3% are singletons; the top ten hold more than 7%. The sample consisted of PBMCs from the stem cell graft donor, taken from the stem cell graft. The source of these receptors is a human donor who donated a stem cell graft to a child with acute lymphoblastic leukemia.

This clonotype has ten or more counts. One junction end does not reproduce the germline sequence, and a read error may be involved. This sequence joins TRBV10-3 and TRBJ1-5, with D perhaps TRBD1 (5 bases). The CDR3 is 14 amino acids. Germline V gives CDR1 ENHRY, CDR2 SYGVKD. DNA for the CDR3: TGTGCCATCGGACCGGGGGGTAGCGATCAGCCCCAGCATTTT. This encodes CAIGPGGSDQPQHF.

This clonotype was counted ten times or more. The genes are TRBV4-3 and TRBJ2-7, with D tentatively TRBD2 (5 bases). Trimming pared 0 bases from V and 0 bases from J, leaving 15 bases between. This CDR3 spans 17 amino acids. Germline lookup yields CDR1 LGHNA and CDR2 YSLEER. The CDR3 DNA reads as TGCGCCAGCAGCCAAGACGCCGCGGGCAGCCTCTCCTACGAGCAGTACTTC. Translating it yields CASSQDAAGSLSYEQYF.

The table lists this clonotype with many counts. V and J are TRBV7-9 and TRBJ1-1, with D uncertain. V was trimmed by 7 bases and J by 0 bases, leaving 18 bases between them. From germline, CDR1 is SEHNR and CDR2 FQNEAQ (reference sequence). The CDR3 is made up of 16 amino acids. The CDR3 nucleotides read TGTGCCAGCACTTTGTCTGAGACGGTTATGAACACTGAAGCTTTCTTT. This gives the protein CASTLSETVMNTEAFF.

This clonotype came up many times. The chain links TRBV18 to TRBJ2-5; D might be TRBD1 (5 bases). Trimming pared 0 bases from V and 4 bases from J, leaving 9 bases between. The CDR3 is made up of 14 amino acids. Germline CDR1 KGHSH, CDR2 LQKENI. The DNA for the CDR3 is TGTGCCAGCTCACCACCGCACAGGATAGAGACCCAGTACTTC. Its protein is CASSPPHRIETQYF.